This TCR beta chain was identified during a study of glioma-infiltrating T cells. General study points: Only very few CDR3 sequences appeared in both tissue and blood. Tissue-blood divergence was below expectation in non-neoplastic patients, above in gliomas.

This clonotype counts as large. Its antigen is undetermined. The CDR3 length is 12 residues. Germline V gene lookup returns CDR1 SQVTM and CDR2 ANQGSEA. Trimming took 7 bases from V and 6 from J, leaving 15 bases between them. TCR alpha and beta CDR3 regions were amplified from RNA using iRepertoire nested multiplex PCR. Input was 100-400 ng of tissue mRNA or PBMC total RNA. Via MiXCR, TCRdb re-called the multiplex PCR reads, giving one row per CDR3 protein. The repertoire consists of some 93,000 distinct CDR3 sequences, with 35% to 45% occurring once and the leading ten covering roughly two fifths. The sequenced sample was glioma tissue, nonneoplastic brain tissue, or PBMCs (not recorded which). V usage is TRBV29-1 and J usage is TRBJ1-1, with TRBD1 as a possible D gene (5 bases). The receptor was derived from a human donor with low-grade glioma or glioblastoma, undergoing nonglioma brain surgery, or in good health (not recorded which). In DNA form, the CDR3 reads TGCAGCGCTCATCTCCAGGGCGCTGAAGCTTTCTTT. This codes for CSAHLQGAEAFF.